The entry below describes one TCR beta chain. This specimen belongs to a study of blood T cell repertoires in COVID-19. The CDR3 loop spans 14 amino acids. After removal of 9 bases from V and 8 bases from J, the junction contained 9 bases not matched to a gene. The germline CDR1 and CDR2 sequences are LNHDA and SQIVND (reference sequence). TCRdb keeps only in-frame clones here, not all; method: immunoSEQ multiplex PCR. The sample holds 140,000 or so clones, around 79% seen once. V and J are TRBV19 and TRBJ1-6; 8 bases are shared with TRBD1. Sequencing was performed on peripheral blood. This TCR came from a woman in her 70s with COVID-19, enrolled during active disease. The CDR3 region has the DNA TGTGCCAGCAGGCTGGAGACAGGGGATTCACCCCTCCACTTT. This encodes CASRLETGDSPLHF. The full variable domain, its missing parts supplied by reference TRBV19 and TRBJ1-6, is DGGITQSPKYLFRKEGQNVTLSCEQNLNHDAMYWYRQDPGQGLRLIYYSQIVNDFQKGDIAEGYSVSREKKESFPLTVTSAQKNPTAFYLCASRLETGDSPLHFGNGTRLTVT.